This entry lists 19 T cell receptor beta chains sequenced from one sample in a study of blood T cell repertoires in COVID-19. Libraries were prepared by immunoSEQ multiplex PCR; TCRdb keeps only in-frame clonotypes and omits some of them. The data hold approximately 250,000 clones, with around 87% observed a single time. What was sequenced was peripheral blood. The receptors stem from a man aged 18 to 30 with active or convalescent COVID-19.

The chain links TRBV5-5 to TRBJ2-1; the match to TRBD2 covers 8 bases. V was clipped by 4 bases and J by 1 base; unmatched bases: 7. The CDR3 length is 16 residues. CDR1 and CDR2 (germline): SGHKS, YYEKEE (reference sequence). In DNA, the CDR3 is TGTGCCAGCAGCCATGAGCGGGGGTATTCCTACAATGAGCAGTTCTTC. This translates into CASSHERGYSYNEQFF.

The rearrangement joins TRBV30 to TRBJ1-6, with a weak D call TRBD1 (6 bases). Looked up from germline, CDR1 is GTSNPN and CDR2 is SVGIG (reference sequence). Deletions cut 5 bases from V and 9 bases from J, with 17 bases between. This CDR3 contains 14 residues. In DNA, the CDR3 is TGTGCCTGGGCTTCAGGGGCCACGGGTTCACCCCTCCACTTT. This encodes CAWASGATGSPLHF.

V is TRBV7-3 and J is TRBJ1-1, with D unclear. V shed 2 bases and J shed 2 bases, with 6 bases lying between them. The CDR3 has 13 residues. Germline lookup yields CDR1 SGHTA and CDR2 FQGTGA. The CDR3 nucleotides read TGTGCCAGCAGCTTATCCAAAAACACTGAAGCTTTCTTT. Protein: CASSLSKNTEAFF.

This clone has only one observation. The V call is TRBV6-5, the J call TRBJ2-1; D is possibly TRBD2 (6 bases). Germline V gene sequence: CDR1 MNHEY, CDR2 SVGAGI. V lost 5 bases and J 7 bases, leaving 12 bases between the germline ends. CDR3 length equals 13 residues. The CDR3 sequence is CASSPRGKNEQFF. For the CDR3, the DNA is TGTGCCAGCAGTCCCCGGGGGAAGAATGAGCAGTTCTTC.

This chain joins TRBV10-3 and TRBJ2-6; D is ambiguous. The CDR3 consists of 13 residues. Germline V gene data show CDR1 as ENHRY and CDR2 as SYGVKD. Trimming left V 8 bases short and J 2 bases short, with 7 bases between. CDR3 residues: CAIGVAGANVLTF. CDR3 sequence (DNA): TGTGCCATCGGAGTCGCTGGGGCCAACGTCCTGACTTTC.

The CDR3 DNA reads TGTGCCAGCAGCCAGACAGGGGATTACTATGGCTACACCTTC. Protein sequence: CASSQTGDYYGYTF. The rearrangement joins TRBV7-2 to TRBJ1-2; TRBD1 agrees at 8 bases. Germline-derived CDR1 and CDR2 are SGHTA and FQGNSA. V was pared by 5 bases and J by 3 bases, with 5 bases of the junction left unmatched. This CDR3 has 14 amino acids.

The V and J genes are TRBV5-4 and TRBJ2-7; 7 nucleotides align to TRBD2. J lost 0 bases, V lost 4 bases, and 7 bases had no gene match. The CDR3 loop spans 15 amino acids. Germline V gene data show CDR1 as SGHNT and CDR2 as YYREEE (reference sequence). CDR3 bases: TGTGCCAGCAGCGTTAAAGCGGGGAGCTCCTACGAGCAGTACTTC. Protein sequence: CASSVKAGSSYEQYF.

CDR3 protein: CASRIQGAGEKLFF. The CDR3 nucleotides read TGCGCCAGCCGCATACAGGGGGCTGGTGAAAAACTGTTTTTT. The gene calls are TRBV23-1 and TRBJ1-4, with 9 bases fitting TRBD1. Being an ORF, TRBV23-1 has a function that is uncertain. The CDR3 contains 14 residues. J lost 7 bases, V lost 8 bases, and 8 bases had no gene match.

This rearrangement joins TRBV11-3 to TRBJ2-3; TRBD1 might be the D (6 bases). The CDR3 has 17 residues. V lost 3 bases and J lost 5, with 21 bases in between. The germline V gene has CDR1 SGHNT and CDR2 YENEEA. CDR3 bases: TGTGCCAGCAGCTTTGACCTGGGCAGGGGCTTTAAAGATACGCAGTATTTT. Translation: CASSFDLGRGFKDTQYF.

The chain joins TRBV30 to TRBJ2-5; 7 bases match TRBD1. Germline assignment: CDR1 GTSNPN and CDR2 SVGIG (reference sequence). The CDR3 sequence is 13 residues long. V gave up 8 bases and J gave up 5 bases; unmatched junction bases: 11. The CDR3 DNA follows: TGTGCCGGGGAAAGGACAGGATCGGAGACCCAGTACTTC. Translation: CAGERTGSETQYF.

V gene TRBV19 combines with J gene TRBJ1-5; tentatively, D is TRBD1 (5 bases). CDR1 and CDR2 from the germline V gene are LNHDA and SQIVND (reference sequence). The CDR3 covers 16 residues. Trimming removed 3 bases from V and 7 bases from J, with 19 bases in between. The CDR3: CASSIGLLGAWQPQHF. The CDR3 DNA reads TGTGCCAGTAGTATTGGTCTTTTAGGGGCTTGGCAGCCCCAGCATTTT.

The chain employs TRBV5-1 and TRBJ2-1; possible D gene TRBD1, 6 bases. V was trimmed by 0 bases and J by 5 bases, leaving 6 bases between them. Germline assignment: CDR1 SGHRS and CDR2 YFSETQ. This CDR3 comprises 13 residues. CDR3 region: CASSLDRDNEQFF. CDR3 coding DNA: TGCGCCAGCAGCTTGGACAGGGACAATGAGCAGTTCTTC.

The chain joins TRBV28 to TRBJ1-1; TRBD1 agrees at 7 bases. This CDR3 contains 16 residues. The germline CDR1 and CDR2 sequences are MDHEN and SYDVKM. V trimming: 5 bases; J trimming: 0 bases; junction bases outside the gene matches: 9. The DNA of the CDR3 is TGTGCCAGCAGTCCACCGGGACAGTCTATGAACACTGAAGCTTTCTTT. Its translation: CASSPPGQSMNTEAFF.

This clone occurred once. V usage is TRBV9 and J usage is TRBJ2-7; 9 nucleotides agree with TRBD2. This CDR3 is built from 16 residues. V dropped 0 bases and J dropped 4; count of bases not matched to a gene: 8. The V gene's germline CDR1 is SGDLS and CDR2 YYNGEE. The CDR3 coding sequence is TGTGCCAGCAGCGTAGATAGCGGGAGTCCTCGTTACGAGCAGTACTTC. Translation: CASSVDSGSPRYEQYF.

J is TRBJ2-5 and V is TRBV28; D gene uncertain. The CDR3 has 11 amino acids. Germline lookup yields CDR1 MDHEN and CDR2 SYDVKM. The V gene lost 3 bases and the J gene lost 3 bases, with 2 bases spanning the gap. The CDR3 nucleotides read TGTGCCAGCAGTTTCAAAGAGACCCAGTACTTC. Encoded protein: CASSFKETQYF.

This chain uses TRBV5-4 with TRBJ1-1; D remains ambiguous. V gave up 7 bases and J gave up 5 bases, with 12 bases separating them. This CDR3 comprises 12 residues. Germline V gene lookup returns CDR1 SGHNT and CDR2 YYREEE (reference sequence). CDR3 sequence reads: CASGPSPTEAFF. CDR3 bases: TGTGCCAGCGGGCCGAGCCCGACTGAAGCTTTCTTT.

The chain has TRBV29-1 and TRBJ2-1; the D gene is possibly TRBD2 (6 bases). The V end was cut by 7 bases, the J end by 4 bases, with 17 bases between. The V gene's germline CDR1 is SQVTM and CDR2 ANQGSEA. The CDR3 extends over 14 amino acids. The CDR3 reads CSGILAHLYNEQFF. CDR3 nucleotides: TGCAGCGGTATACTAGCCCATTTATACAATGAGCAGTTCTTC.

The rearrangement joins TRBV5-4 to TRBJ2-1; no clear D. There are 16 residues in the CDR3. The V and J ends lost 0 bases and 0 bases respectively, with 10 bases between them. The germline gives CDR1 SGHNT, CDR2 YYREEE (reference sequence). The CDR3 here is CASSLAGGYSYNEQFF. CDR3 nucleotide sequence: TGTGCCAGCAGCTTGGCCGGCGGTTACTCCTACAATGAGCAGTTCTTC.

The chain uses TRBV29-1 and TRBJ1-2, with D unclear. This CDR3 is built from 13 residues. The germline CDR1 and CDR2 sequences are SQVTM and ANQGSEA. V was clipped by 4 bases and J by 1 base, with 10 bases between them. The CDR3 region has the DNA TGCAGCGTTGTCTTTCAGGATAACTATGGCTACACCTTC. This sequence encodes CSVVFQDNYGYTF.